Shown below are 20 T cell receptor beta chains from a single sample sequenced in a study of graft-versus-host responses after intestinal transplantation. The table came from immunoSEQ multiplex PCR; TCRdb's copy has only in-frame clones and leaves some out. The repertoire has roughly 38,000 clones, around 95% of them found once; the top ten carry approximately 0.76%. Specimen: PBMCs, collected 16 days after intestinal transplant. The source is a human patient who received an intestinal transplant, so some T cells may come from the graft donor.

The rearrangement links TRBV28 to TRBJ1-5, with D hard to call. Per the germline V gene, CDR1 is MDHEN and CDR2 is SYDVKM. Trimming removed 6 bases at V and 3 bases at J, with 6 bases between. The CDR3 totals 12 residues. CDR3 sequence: CASSPPNQPQHF. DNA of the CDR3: TGTGCCAGCAGCCCTCCCAATCAGCCCCAGCATTTT.

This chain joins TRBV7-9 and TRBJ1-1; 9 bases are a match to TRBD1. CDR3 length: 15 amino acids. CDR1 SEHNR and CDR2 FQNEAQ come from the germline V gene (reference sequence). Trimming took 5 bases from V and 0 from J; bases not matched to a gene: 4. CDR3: CASSAGTGLNTEAFF. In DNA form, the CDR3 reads TGTGCCAGCAGCGCTGGGACAGGGTTGAACACTGAAGCTTTCTTT.

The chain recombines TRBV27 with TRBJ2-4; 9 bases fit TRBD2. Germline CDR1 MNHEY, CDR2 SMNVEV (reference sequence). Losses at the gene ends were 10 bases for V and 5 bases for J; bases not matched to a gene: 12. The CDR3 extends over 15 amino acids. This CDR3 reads CANLRLAGNQNIQYF. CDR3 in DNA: TGTGCCAATTTGAGGCTAGCGGGAAACCAAAACATTCAGTACTTC.

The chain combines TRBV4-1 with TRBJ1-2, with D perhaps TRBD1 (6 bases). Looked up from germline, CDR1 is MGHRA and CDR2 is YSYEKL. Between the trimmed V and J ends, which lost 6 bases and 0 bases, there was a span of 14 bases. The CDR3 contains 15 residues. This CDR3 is CASSTTGTANYGYTF. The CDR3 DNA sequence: TGCGCCAGCAGTACGACAGGAACAGCTAACTATGGCTACACCTTC.

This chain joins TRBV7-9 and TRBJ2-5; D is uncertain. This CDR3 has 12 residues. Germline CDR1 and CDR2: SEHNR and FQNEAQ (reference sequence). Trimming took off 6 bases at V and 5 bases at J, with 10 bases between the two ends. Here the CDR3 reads CASRGYLETQYF. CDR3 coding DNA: TGTGCCAGCAGGGGCTACCTGGAGACCCAGTACTTC.

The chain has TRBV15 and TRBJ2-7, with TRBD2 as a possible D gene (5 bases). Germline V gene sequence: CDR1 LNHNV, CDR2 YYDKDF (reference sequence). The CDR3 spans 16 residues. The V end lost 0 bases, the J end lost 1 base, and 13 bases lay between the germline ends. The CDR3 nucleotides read TGTGCCACCAGCAGAGATATAACTAGGGAGTCCTACGAGCAGTACTTC. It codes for CATSRDITRESYEQYF.

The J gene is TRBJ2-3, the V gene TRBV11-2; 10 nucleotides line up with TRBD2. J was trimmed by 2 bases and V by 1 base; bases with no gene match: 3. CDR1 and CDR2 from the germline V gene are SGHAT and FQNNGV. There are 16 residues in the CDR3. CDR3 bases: TGTGCCAGCAGCTTAGGAGGACTAGCGGTCACAGATACGCAGTATTTT. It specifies CASSLGGLAVTDTQYF. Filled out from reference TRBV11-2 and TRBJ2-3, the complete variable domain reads EAGVAQSPRYKIIEKRQSVAFWCNPISGHATLYWYQQILGQGPKLLIQFQNNGVVDDSQLPKDRFSAERLKGVDSTLKIQPAKLEDSAVYLCASSLGGLAVTDTQYFGPGTRLTVL.

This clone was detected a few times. The CDR3 DNA follows: TGCGCCAGCAGCCTGACAGGGTACAGCGGGGAGCTGTTTTTT. Amino acids: CASSLTGYSGELFF. The genes are TRBV5-1 and TRBJ2-2, with TRBD1 identical over 7 bases. Losses at the gene ends were 4 bases for V and 7 bases for J; bases not matched to a gene: 7. CDR1 and CDR2 (germline): SGHRS, YFSETQ. The CDR3 spans 14 residues.

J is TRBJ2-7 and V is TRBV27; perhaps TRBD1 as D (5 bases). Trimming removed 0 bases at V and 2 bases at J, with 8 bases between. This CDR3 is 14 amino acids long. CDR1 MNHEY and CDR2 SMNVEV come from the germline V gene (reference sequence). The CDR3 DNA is TGTGCCAGCAGTTTATCTTTAGGGGCCTACGAGCAGTACTTC. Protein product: CASSLSLGAYEQYF.

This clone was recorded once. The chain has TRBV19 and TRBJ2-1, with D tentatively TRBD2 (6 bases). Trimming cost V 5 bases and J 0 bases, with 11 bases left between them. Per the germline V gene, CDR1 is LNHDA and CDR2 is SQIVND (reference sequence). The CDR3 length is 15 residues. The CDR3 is CASSYSGSSYNEQFF. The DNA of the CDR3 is TGTGCCAGTAGTTACTCCGGGAGCTCCTACAATGAGCAGTTCTTC. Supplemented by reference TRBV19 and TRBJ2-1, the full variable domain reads DGGITQSPKYLFRKEGQNVTLSCEQNLNHDAMYWYRQDPGQGLRLIYYSQIVNDFQKGDIAEGYSVSREKKESFPLTVTSAQKNPTAFYLCASSYSGSSYNEQFFGPGTRLTVL.

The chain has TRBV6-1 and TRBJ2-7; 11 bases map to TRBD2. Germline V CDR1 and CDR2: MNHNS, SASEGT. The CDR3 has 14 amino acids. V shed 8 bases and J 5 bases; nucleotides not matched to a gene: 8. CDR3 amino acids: CASGELAGGNEQYF. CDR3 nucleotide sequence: TGTGCCAGCGGCGAATTAGCGGGAGGGAACGAGCAGTACTTC.

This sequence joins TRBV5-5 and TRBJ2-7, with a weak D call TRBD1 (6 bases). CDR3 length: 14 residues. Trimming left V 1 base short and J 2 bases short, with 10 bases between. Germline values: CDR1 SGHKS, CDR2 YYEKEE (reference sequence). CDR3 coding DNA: TGTGCCAGCAGCTTGACAGGGACGACCTACGAGCAGTACTTC. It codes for CASSLTGTTYEQYF.

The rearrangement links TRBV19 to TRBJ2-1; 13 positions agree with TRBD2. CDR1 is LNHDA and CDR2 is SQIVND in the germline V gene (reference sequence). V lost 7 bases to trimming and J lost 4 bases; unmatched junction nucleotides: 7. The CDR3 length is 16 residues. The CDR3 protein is CASTTGLAGTYNEQFF. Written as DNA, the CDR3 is TGTGCCAGTACCACGGGACTAGCGGGAACATACAATGAGCAGTTCTTC.

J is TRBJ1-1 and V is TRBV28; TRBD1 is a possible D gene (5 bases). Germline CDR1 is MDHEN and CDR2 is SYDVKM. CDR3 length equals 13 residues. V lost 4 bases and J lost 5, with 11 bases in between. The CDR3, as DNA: TGTGCCAGCAGTTCCCGGGGGAGAACTGAAGCTTTCTTT. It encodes CASSSRGRTEAFF.

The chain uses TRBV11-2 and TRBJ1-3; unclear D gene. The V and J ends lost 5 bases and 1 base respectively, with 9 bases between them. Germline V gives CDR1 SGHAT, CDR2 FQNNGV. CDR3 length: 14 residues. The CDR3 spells CASSVRGSGNTIYF. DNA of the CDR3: TGTGCCAGCAGCGTTCGGGGATCTGGAAACACCATATATTTT.

DNA of the CDR3: TGTGCCAGTTCCTATAGCGGCTTTAGCTCCTACAATGAGCAGTTCTTC. Its protein is CASSYSGFSSYNEQFF. The rearrangement links TRBV19 to TRBJ2-1, with D perhaps TRBD2 (6 bases). Germline V gene sequence: CDR1 LNHDA, CDR2 SQIVND (reference sequence). CDR3 length: 16 amino acids. With 8 bases removed from V and 0 bases from J, the gap between germline ends came to 17 bases.

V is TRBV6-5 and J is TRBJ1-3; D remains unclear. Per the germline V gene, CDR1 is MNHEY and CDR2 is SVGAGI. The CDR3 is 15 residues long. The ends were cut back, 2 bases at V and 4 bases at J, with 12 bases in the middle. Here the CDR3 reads CASSYGKPPGNTIYF. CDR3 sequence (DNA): TGTGCCAGCAGTTACGGCAAGCCACCGGGAAACACCATATATTTT.

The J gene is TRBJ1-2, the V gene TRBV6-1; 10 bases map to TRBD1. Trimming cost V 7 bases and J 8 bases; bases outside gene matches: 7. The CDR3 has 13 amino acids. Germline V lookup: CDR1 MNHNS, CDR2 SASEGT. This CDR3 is CASITGTGDGYTF. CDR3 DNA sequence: TGTGCCAGCATTACCGGGACAGGGGACGGCTACACCTTC.

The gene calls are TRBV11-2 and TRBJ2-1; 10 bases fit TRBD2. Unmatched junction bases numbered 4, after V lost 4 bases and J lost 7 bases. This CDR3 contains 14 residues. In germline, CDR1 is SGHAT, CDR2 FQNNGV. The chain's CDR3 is CASSSLAGVNEQFF. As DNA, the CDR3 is TGTGCCAGCAGCTCCCTAGCGGGAGTGAATGAGCAGTTCTTC.

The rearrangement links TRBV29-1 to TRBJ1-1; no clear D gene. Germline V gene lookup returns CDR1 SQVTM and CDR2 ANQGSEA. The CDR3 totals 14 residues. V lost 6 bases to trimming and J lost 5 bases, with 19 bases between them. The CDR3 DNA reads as TGCAGCGTCGATGGCGTAAGGCTTAGGACTGAAGCTTTCTTT. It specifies CSVDGVRLRTEAFF.